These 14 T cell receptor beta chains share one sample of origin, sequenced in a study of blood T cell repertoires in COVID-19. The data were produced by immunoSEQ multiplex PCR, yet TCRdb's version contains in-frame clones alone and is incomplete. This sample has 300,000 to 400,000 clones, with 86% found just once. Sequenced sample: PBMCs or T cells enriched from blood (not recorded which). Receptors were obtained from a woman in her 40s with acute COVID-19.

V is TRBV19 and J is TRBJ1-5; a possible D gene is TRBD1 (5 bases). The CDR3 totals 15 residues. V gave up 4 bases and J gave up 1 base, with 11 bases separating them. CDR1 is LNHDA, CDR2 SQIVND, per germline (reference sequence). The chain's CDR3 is CASSTLDSSNQPQHF. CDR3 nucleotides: TGTGCCAGTAGTACCCTAGACAGCAGCAATCAGCCCCAGCATTTT.

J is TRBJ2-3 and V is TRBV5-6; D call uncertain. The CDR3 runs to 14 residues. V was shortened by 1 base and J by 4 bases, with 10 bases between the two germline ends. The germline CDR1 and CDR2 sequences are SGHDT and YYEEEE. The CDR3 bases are TGTGCCAGCAGCTTGCGGGTTTTTGCAGATACGCAGTATTTT. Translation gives CASSLRVFADTQYF.

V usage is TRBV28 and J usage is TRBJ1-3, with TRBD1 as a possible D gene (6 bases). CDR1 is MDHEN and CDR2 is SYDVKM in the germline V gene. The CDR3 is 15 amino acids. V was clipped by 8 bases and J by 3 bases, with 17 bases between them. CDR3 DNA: TGTGCCAGCGAGGATCGGACAGCTCTTGGAAACACCATATATTTT. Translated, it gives CASEDRTALGNTIYF.

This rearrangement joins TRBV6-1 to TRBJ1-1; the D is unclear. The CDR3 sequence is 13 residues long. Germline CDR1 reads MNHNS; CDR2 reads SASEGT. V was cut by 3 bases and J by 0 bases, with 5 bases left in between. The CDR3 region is CASSENMNTEAFF. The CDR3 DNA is TGTGCCAGCAGTGAGAACATGAACACTGAAGCTTTCTTT.

The CDR3 here is CSVYRDRGYGYTF. DNA of the CDR3: TGCAGCGTTTACCGGGACAGGGGTTATGGCTACACCTTC. J is TRBJ1-2 and V is TRBV29-1, with 10 bases that match TRBD1. The J segment lost 5 bases and the V segment lost 5 bases, leaving 5 bases of the junction unmatched. Germline V gives CDR1 SQVTM, CDR2 ANQGSEA. There are 13 residues in the CDR3.

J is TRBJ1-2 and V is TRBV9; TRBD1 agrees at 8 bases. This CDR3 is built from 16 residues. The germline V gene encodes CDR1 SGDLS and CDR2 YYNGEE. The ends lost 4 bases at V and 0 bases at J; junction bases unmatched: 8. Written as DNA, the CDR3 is TGTGCCAGCAGCCTCGGACAGGGAAAAACTAACTATGGCTACACCTTC. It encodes CASSLGQGKTNYGYTF.

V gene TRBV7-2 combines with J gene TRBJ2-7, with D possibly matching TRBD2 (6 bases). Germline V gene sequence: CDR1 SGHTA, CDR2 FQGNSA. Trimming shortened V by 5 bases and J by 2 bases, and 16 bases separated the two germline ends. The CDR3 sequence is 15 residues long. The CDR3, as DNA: TGTGCCAGCAGCCAAGGGACTGGAGGTACCTACGAGCAGTACTTC. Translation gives CASSQGTGGTYEQYF.

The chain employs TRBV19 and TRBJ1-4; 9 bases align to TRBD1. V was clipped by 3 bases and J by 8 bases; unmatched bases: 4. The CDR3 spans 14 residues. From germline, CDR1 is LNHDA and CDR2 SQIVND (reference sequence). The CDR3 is CASSIRDRDEKLFF. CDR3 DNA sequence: TGTGCCAGTAGTATCCGGGACAGGGACGAAAAACTGTTTTTT.

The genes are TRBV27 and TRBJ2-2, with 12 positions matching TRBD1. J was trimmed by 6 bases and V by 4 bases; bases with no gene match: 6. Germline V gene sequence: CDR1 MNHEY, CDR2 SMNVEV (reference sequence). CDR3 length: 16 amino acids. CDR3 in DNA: TGTGCCAGCAGTTACTGGGACAGGGGGCGAGCCGGGGAGCTGTTTTTT. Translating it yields CASSYWDRGRAGELFF.

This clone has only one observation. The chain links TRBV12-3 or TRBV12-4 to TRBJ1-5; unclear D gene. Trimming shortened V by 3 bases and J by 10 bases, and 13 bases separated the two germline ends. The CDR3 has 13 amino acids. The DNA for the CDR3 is TGTGCCAGCAGTTTGGTCGCCGGTTCCCCCCAGCATTTT. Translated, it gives CASSLVAGSPQHF.

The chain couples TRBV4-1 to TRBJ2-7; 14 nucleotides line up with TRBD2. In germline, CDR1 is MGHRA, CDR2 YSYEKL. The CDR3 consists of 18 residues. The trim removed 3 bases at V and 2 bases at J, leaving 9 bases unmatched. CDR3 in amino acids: CASSQIGLAGGPPYEQYF. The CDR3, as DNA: TGCGCCAGCAGCCAGATTGGACTAGCGGGGGGTCCCCCCTACGAGCAGTACTTC.

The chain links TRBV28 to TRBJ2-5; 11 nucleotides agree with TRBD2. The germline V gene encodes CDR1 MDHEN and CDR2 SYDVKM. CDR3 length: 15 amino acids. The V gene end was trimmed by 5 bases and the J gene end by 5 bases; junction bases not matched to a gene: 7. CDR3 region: CASSLSGRAGETQYF. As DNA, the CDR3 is TGTGCCAGCAGTCTTAGCGGGAGGGCCGGGGAGACCCAGTACTTC.

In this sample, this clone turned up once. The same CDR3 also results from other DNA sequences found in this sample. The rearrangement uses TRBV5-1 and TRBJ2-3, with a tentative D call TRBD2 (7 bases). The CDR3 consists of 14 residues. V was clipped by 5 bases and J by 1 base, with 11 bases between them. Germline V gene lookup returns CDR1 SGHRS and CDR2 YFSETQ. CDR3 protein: CASSSGGGTDTQYF. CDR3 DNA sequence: TGCGCCAGCAGTTCGGGGGGCGGCACAGATACGCAGTATTTT.

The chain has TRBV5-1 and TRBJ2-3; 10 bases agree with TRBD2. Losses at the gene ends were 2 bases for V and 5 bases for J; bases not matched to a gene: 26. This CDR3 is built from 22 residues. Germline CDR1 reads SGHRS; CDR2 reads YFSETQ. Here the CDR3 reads CASSLNPAGGPVARMDEDTQYF. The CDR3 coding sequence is TGCGCCAGCAGCTTAAACCCAGCGGGAGGGCCTGTAGCTCGGATGGATGAAGATACGCAGTATTTT.